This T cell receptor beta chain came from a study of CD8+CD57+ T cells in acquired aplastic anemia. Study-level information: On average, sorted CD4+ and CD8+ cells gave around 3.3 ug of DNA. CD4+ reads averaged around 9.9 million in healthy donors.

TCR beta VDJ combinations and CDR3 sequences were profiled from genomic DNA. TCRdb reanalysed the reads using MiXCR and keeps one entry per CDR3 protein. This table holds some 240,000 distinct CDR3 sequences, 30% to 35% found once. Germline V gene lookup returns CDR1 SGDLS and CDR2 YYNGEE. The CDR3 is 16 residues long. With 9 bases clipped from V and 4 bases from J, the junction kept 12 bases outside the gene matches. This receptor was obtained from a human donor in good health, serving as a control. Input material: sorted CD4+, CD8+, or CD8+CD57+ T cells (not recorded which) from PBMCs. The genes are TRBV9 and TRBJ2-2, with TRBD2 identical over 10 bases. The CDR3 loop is CATSQREGKGTGELFF. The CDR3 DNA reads TGTGCCACCAGTCAGCGGGAGGGTAAGGGCACCGGGGAGCTGTTTTTT. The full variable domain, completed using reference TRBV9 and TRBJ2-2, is DSGVTQTPKHLITATGQRVTLRCSPRSGDLSVYWYQQSLDQGLQFLIQYYNGEERAKGNILERFSAQQFPDLHSELNLSSLELGDSALYFCATSQREGKGTGELFFGEGSRLTVL.